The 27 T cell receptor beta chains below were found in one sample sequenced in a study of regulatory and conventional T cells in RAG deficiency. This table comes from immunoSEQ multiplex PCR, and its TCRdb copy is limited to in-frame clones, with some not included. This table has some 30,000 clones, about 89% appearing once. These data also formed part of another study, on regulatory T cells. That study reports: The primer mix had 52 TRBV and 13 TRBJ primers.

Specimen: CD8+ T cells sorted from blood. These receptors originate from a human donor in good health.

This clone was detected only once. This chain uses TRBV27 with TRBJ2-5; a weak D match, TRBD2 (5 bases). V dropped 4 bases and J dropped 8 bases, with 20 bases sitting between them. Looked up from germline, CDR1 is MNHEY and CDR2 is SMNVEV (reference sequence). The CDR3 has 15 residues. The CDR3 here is CASSSPGPKGGTQYF. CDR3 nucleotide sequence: TGTGCCAGCAGTTCGCCGGGTCCCAAAGGAGGCACCCAGTACTTC.

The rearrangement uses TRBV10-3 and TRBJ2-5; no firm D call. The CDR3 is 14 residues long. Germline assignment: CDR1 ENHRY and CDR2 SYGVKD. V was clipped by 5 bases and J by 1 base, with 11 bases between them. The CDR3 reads CAISRNYIQETQYF. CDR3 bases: TGTGCCATCAGTCGAAACTACATCCAAGAGACCCAGTACTTC.

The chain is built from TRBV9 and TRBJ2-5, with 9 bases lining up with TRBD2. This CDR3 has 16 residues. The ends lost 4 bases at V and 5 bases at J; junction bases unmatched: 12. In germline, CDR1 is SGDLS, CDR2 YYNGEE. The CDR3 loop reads CASSPTSGAGGETQYF. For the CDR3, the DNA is TGTGCCAGCAGCCCTACCTCTGGAGCGGGAGGCGAGACCCAGTACTTC.

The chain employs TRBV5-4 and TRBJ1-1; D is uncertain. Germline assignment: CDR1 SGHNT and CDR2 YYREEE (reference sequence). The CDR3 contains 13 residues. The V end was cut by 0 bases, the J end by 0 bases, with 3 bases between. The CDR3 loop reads CASSLAVNTEAFF. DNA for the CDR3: TGTGCCAGCAGCTTGGCCGTGAACACTGAAGCTTTCTTT.

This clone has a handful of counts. The DNA of the CDR3 is TGTGCCAGCACAGGACTAGCGGGAGCCGGGGAGCTGTTTTTT. Translation: CASTGLAGAGELFF. The chain links TRBV6-1 to TRBJ2-2, with 13 bases matching TRBD2. Trimming at V came to 7 bases and at J to 6 bases, leaving 2 bases not matched to a gene. The CDR3 length is 14 residues. The V gene's germline CDR1 is MNHNS and CDR2 SASEGT.

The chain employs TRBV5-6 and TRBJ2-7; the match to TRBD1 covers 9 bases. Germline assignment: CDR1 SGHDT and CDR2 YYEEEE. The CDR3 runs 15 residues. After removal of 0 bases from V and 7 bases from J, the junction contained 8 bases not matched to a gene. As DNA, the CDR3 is TGTGCCAGCAGCTTGGTGGGGGGACAGGGATATGAGCAGTACTTC. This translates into CASSLVGGQGYEQYF.

In DNA form, the CDR3 reads TGTGCCAGCAGCTTGGCCGGCACATTGAAGCAGTTCTTC. Its protein product is CASSLAGTLKQFF. V is TRBV5-5 and J is TRBJ2-1, with D unresolved. Trimming stripped 0 bases from V and 11 bases from J, with 12 bases between. Germline V gene sequence: CDR1 SGHKS, CDR2 YYEKEE (reference sequence). The CDR3 sequence is 13 residues long.

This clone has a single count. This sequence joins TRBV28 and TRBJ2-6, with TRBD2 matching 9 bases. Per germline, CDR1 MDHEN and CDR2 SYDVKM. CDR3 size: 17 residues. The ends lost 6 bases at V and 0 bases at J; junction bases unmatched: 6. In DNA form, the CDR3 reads TGTGCCAGCAGGAGAGCGGGAGGAAGCTCTGGGGCCAACGTCCTGACTTTC. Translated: CASRRAGGSSGANVLTF.

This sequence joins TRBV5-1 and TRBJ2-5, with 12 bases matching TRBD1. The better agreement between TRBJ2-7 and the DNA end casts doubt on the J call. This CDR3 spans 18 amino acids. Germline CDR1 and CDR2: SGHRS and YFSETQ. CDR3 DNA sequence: TGCGCCAGCAGCCTGACCGGGACAGGGGGCGCCCAGACCTACGAGCAGTACTTC. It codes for CASSLTGTGGAQTYEQYF.

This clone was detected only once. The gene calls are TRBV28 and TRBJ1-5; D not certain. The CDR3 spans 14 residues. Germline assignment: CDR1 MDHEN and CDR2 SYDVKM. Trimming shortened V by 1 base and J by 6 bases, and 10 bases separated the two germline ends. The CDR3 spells CASSLSVGFQPQHF. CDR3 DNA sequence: TGTGCCAGCAGTTTATCTGTGGGTTTTCAGCCCCAGCATTTT.

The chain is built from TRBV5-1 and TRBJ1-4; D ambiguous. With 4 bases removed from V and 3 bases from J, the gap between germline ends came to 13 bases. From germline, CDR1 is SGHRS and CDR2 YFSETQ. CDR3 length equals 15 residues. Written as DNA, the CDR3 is TGCGCCAGCAGCCCGGCAGCCTGGGCTAATGAAAAACTGTTTTTT. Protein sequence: CASSPAAWANEKLFF.

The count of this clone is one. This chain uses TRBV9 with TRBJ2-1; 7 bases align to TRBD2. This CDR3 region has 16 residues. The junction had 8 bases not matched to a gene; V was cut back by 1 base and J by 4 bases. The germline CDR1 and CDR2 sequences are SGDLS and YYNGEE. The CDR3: CASSVNPSGGYNEQFF. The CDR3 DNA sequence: TGTGCCAGCAGCGTAAACCCTAGCGGAGGTTACAATGAGCAGTTCTTC. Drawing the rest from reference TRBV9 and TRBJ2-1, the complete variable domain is DSGVTQTPKHLITATGQRVTLRCSPRSGDLSVYWYQQSLDQGLQFLIQYYNGEERAKGNILERFSAQQFPDLHSELNLSSLELGDSALYFCASSVNPSGGYNEQFFGPGTRLTVL.

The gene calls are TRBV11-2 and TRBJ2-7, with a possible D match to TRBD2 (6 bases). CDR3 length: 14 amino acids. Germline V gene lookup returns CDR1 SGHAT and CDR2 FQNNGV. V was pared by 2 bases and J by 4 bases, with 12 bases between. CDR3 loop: CASSLNRDFYEQYF. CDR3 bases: TGTGCCAGCAGCTTAAACCGGGACTTTTACGAGCAGTACTTC.

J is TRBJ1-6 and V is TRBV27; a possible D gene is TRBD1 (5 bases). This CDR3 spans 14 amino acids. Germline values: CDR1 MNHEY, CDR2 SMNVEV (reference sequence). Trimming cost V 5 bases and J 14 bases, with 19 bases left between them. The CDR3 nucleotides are TGTGCCAGCAGTCCCGGGACGGAAGCTAGAACCCTCCACTTT. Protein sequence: CASSPGTEARTLHF.

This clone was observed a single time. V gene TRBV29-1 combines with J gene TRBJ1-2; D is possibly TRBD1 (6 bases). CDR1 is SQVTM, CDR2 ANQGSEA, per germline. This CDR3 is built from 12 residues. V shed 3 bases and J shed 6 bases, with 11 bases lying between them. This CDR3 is CSVDVQGDGYTF. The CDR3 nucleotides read TGCAGCGTTGACGTACAGGGTGATGGCTACACCTTC.

DNA of the CDR3: TGCGCCAGCAGCTTGAAACAGGGTTCGCCTGAAGCTTTCTTT. This gives the protein CASSLKQGSPEAFF. This sequence joins TRBV5-1 and TRBJ1-1, with D possibly being TRBD1 (6 bases). The CDR3 runs 14 residues. The V gene lost 1 base and the J gene lost 6 bases, with 13 bases spanning the gap. Germline loops: CDR1 SGHRS, CDR2 YFSETQ.

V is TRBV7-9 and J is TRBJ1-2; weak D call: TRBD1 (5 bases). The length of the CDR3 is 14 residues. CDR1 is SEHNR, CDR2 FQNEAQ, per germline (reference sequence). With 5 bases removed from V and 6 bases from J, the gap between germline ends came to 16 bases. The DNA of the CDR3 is TGTGCCAGCAGCAAACCAGGGAGGACGGATGGCTACACCTTC. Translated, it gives CASSKPGRTDGYTF.

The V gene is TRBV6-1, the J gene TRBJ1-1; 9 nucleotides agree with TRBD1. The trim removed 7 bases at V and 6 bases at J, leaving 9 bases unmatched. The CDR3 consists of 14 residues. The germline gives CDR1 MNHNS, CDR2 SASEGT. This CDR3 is CASKAWDRVSEAFF. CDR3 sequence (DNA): TGTGCCAGCAAAGCTTGGGACAGGGTTTCTGAAGCTTTCTTT.

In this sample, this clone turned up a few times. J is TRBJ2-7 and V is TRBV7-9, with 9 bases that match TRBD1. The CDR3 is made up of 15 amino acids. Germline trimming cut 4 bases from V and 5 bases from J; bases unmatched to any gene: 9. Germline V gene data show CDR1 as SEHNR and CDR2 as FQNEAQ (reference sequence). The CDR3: CASSSQDRGSHEQYF. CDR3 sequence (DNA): TGTGCCAGCAGCTCCCAGGACAGGGGATCCCACGAGCAGTACTTC.

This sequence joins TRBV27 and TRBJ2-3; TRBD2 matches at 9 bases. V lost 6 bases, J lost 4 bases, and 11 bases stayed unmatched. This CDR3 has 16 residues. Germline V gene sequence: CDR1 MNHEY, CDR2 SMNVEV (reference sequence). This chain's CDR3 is CASSQAGTSSADTQYF. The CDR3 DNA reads TGTGCCAGCAGCCAAGCCGGGACTAGCAGTGCAGATACGCAGTATTTT.

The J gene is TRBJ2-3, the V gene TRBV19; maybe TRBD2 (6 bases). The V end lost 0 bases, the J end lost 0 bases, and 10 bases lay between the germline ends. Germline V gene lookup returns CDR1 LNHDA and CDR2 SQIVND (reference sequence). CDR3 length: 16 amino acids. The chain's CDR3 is CASSIEEGISTDTQYF. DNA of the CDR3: TGTGCCAGTAGTATAGAGGAGGGAATAAGCACAGATACGCAGTATTTT.

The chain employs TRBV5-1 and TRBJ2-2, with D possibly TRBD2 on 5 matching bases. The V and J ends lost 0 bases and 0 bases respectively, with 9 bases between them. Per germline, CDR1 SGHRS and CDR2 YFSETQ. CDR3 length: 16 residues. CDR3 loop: CASSLVGLPNTGELFF. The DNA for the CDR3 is TGCGCCAGCAGCTTGGTAGGACTTCCGAACACCGGGGAGCTGTTTTTT. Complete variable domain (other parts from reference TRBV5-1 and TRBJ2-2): KAGVTQTPRYLIKTRGQQVTLSCSPISGHRSVSWYQQTPGQGLQFLFEYFSETQRNKGNFPGRFSGRQFSNSRSEMNVSTLELGDSALYLCASSLVGLPNTGELFFGEGSRLTVL.

The DNA of the CDR3 is TGTGCCAGCAGGTGGGCGGGGGTCAGCACCGGGGAGCTGTTTTTT. It is translated as CASRWAGVSTGELFF. The chain employs TRBV28 and TRBJ2-2, with 7 bases aligning to TRBD2. The CDR3 contains 15 residues. J was trimmed by 4 bases and V by 6 bases; bases with no gene match: 8. The V gene's germline CDR1 is MDHEN and CDR2 SYDVKM.

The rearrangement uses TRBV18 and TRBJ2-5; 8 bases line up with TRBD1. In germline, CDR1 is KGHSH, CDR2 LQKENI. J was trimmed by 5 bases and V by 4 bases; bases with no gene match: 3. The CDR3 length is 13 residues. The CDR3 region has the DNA TGTGCCAGCTCACATCGACAGGGGGAGACCCAGTACTTC. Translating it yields CASSHRQGETQYF.

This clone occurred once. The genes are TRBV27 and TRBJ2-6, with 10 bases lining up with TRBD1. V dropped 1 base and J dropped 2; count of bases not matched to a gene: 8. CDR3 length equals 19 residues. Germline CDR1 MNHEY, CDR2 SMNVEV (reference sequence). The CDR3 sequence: CASSLLTGGTTPGANVLTF. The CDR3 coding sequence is TGTGCCAGCAGTTTATTGACAGGGGGCACAACCCCTGGGGCCAACGTCCTGACTTTC.

CDR3 coding DNA: TGTGCCAGCAGGACAGGGGCGGAATATGAAAAACTGTTTTTT. As protein: CASRTGAEYEKLFF. V and J are TRBV28 and TRBJ1-4; 8 nucleotides line up with TRBD1. There are 14 residues in the CDR3. Germline assignment: CDR1 MDHEN and CDR2 SYDVKM. V shed 6 bases and J 6 bases; nucleotides not matched to a gene: 6. Based on the CDR3 plus reference TRBV28 and TRBJ1-4, the full variable domain is DVKVTQSSRYLVKRTGEKVFLECVQDMDHENMFWYRQDPGLGLRLIYFSYDVKMKEKGDIPEGYSVSREKKERFSLILESASTNQTSMYLCASRTGAEYEKLFFGSGTQLSVL.

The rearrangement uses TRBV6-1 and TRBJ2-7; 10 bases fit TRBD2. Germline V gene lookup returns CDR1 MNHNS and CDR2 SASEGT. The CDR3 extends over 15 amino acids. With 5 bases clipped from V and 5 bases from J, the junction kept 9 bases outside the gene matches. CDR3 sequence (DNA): TGTGCCAGCAGTACGCTAGCGGGAGAGGCCCACGAGCAGTACTTC. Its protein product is CASSTLAGEAHEQYF.